The 6 T cell receptor beta chains presented below share a single source sample, sequenced in a study of identifying expanded T cells in peripheral blood. Only in-frame clones appear in the TCRdb table, and some are missing; sequencing was by immunoSEQ multiplex PCR. The sample lists some 77,000 clones, 88% seen once, with roughly 19% in the top ten. Sequenced: blood. The receptors stem from a person aged 18-69 years in good health.

This CDR3 reads CASSITLTAQYF. Here the CDR3 DNA reads TGTGCCAGCAGCATAACGTTGACAGCGCAGTATTTT. The genes are TRBV28 and TRBJ2-3, with D possibly being TRBD1 (5 bases). Germline loops: CDR1 MDHEN, CDR2 SYDVKM. Trimming cost V 6 bases and J 10 bases, with 14 bases left between them. The CDR3 sequence is 12 residues long.

The chain carries TRBV7-8 and TRBJ1-2; 8 bases are shared with TRBD1. V gave up 3 bases and J gave up 7 bases; unmatched junction bases: 13. This CDR3 has 16 amino acids. The germline V gene has CDR1 SGHVS and CDR2 FQNEAQ. CDR3 DNA sequence: TGTGCCAGCAGCTTGTTCTTACAGGGGGATATGCGTGGCTACACCTTC. It encodes CASSLFLQGDMRGYTF.

The chain joins TRBV28 to TRBJ1-2; D unresolved. V lost 6 bases and J 2 bases, leaving 10 bases between the germline ends. The CDR3 runs to 13 residues. Germline CDR1 reads MDHEN; CDR2 reads SYDVKM. CDR3 sequence (DNA): TGTGCCAGCAGCCTCAGCGAAAACTATGGCTACACCTTC. Amino acid sequence: CASSLSENYGYTF.

This rearrangement joins TRBV5-6 to TRBJ1-1; D is unresolved. The V end was cut by 1 base, the J end by 2 bases, with 15 bases between. Germline V gives CDR1 SGHDT, CDR2 YYEEEE. CDR3 size: 16 residues. CDR3 residues: CASSLMAGTVNTEAFF. The CDR3 DNA sequence: TGTGCCAGCAGCTTGATGGCGGGAACGGTTAACACTGAAGCTTTCTTT.

The gene calls are TRBV2 and TRBJ1-5, with D perhaps matching TRBD1 (6 bases). Between the trimmed V and J ends, which lost 4 bases and 1 base, there was a span of 11 bases. The CDR3 has 15 amino acids. Germline V gene lookup returns CDR1 SNHLY and CDR2 FYNNEI. CDR3 residues: CASSVTGLSNQPQHF. The CDR3 DNA sequence: TGTGCCAGCAGTGTTACAGGGTTGAGCAATCAGCCCCAGCATTTT.

The chain combines TRBV4-1 with TRBJ1-2; D might be TRBD1 (5 bases). Germline lookup yields CDR1 MGHRA and CDR2 YSYEKL. The CDR3 has 19 amino acids. V lost 4 bases to trimming and J lost 4 bases, with 28 bases between them. The CDR3, as DNA: TGCGCCAGCAGCCCTGTAGCCCCAGGGAGGGATACGCGCATCTATGGCTACACCTTC. This gives the protein CASSPVAPGRDTRIYGYTF.